Following are 5 T cell receptor beta chains from one sample sequenced in a study of cytomegalovirus exposure and HLA in healthy donors. Sequencing used immunoSEQ multiplex PCR; TCRdb keeps in-frame clones, though not all of them. Among around 180,000 clones listed, roughly 86% were seen once. Sample: PBMCs. Receptors were obtained from a woman aged 18 to 35 in good health and CMV-seronegative.

V gene TRBV7-6 combines with J gene TRBJ2-7, with TRBD1 matching 7 bases. The CDR3 consists of 14 residues. Germline V lookup: CDR1 SGHVS, CDR2 FNYEAQ. V shed 5 bases and J 3 bases; nucleotides not matched to a gene: 7. The CDR3 loop is CASSPGQTVYEQYF. In nucleotides, the CDR3 is TGTGCCAGCAGCCCGGGACAGACAGTCTACGAGCAGTACTTC.

The CDR3, as DNA: TGTGCCATCAGTGAGTCTCTGAGGCCCGATAGCAATCAGCCCCAGCATTTT. This translates into CAISESLRPDSNQPQHF. The chain has TRBV10-3 and TRBJ1-5, with D hard to call. The germline gives CDR1 ENHRY, CDR2 SYGVKD. Trimming removed 0 bases from V and 0 bases from J, with 12 bases in between. The CDR3 covers 17 residues.

The rearrangement links TRBV30 to TRBJ2-3, with a tentative D call TRBD2 (6 bases). The CDR3 is made up of 14 amino acids. Germline V gene sequence: CDR1 GTSNPN, CDR2 SVGIG (reference sequence). The ends were cut back, 3 bases at V and 2 bases at J, with 12 bases in the middle. CDR3 amino acids: CAWRGGLNTDTQYF. Written as DNA, the CDR3 is TGTGCCTGGAGGGGGGGACTGAACACAGATACGCAGTATTTT.

The rearrangement joins TRBV11-2 to TRBJ2-2; D not certain. This CDR3 is built from 12 residues. Germline V gene data show CDR1 as SGHAT and CDR2 as FQNNGV. Trimming removed 8 bases from V and 4 bases from J, with 8 bases in between. The chain's CDR3 is CASSVGTGELFF. The CDR3, as DNA: TGTGCCAGCTCGGTCGGCACCGGGGAGCTGTTTTTT. Using reference TRBV11-2 and TRBJ2-2 for the parts outside the CDR3, the full variable domain is EAGVAQSPRYKIIEKRQSVAFWCNPISGHATLYWYQQILGQGPKLLIQFQNNGVVDDSQLPKDRFSAERLKGVDSTLKIQPAKLEDSAVYLCASSVGTGELFFGEGSRLTVL.

This clone was counted a few times. J is TRBJ1-2 and V is TRBV6-1, with 7 bases aligning to TRBD1. This CDR3 region has 15 residues. Per the germline V gene, CDR1 is MNHNS and CDR2 is SASEGT. The J segment lost 4 bases and the V segment lost 4 bases, leaving 9 bases of the junction unmatched. CDR3: CASSVRRQGGYGYTF. CDR3 nucleotides: TGTGCCAGCAGTGTCAGACGACAGGGAGGCTATGGCTACACCTTC.